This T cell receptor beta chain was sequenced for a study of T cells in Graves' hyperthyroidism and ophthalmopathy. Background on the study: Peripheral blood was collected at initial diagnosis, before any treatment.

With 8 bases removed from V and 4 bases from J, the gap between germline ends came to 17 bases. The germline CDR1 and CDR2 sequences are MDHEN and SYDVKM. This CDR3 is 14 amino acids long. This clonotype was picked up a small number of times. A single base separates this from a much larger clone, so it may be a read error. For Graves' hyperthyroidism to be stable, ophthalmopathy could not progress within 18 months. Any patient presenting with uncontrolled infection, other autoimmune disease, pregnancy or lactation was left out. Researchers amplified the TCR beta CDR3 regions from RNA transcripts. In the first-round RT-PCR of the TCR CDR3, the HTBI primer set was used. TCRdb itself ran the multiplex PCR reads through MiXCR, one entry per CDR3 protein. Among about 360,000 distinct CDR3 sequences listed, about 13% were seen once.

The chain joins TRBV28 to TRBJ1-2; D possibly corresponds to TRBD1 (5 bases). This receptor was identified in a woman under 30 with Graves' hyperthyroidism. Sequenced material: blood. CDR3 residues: CASGPGLKIYGYTF. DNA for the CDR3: TGTGCCAGCGGCCCGGGACTGAAGATCTATGGCTACACCTTC.